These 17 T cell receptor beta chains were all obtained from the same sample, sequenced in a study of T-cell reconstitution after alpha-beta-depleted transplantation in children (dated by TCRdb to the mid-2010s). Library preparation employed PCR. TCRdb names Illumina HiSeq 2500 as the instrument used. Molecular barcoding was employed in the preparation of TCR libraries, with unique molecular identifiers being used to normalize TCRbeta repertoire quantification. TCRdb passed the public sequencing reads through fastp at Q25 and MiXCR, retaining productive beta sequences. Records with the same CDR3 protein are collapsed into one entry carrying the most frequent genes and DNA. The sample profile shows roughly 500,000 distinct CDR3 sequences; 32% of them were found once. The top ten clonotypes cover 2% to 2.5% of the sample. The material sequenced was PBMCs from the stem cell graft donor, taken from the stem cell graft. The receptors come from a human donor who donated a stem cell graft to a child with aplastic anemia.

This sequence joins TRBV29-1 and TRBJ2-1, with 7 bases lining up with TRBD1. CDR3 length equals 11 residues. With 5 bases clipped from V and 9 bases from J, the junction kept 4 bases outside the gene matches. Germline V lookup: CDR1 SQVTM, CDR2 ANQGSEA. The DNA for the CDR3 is TGCAGCGTTCACAGGGGCGGTGAGCAGTTCTTC. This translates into CSVHRGGEQFF.

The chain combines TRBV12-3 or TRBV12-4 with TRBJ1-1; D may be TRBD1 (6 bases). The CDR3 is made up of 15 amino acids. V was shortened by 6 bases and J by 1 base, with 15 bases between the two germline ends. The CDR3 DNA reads TGTGCCAGCAGACCGTCAGGGGCGCGGAACACTGAAGCTTTCTTT. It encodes CASRPSGARNTEAFF.

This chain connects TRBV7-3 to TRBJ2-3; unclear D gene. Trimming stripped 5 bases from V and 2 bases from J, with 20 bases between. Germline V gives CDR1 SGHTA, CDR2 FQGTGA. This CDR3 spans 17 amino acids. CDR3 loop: CASSPSLGRKITDTQYF. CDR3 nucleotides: TGTGCCAGCAGCCCCTCTTTAGGCAGGAAGATCACAGATACGCAGTATTTT.

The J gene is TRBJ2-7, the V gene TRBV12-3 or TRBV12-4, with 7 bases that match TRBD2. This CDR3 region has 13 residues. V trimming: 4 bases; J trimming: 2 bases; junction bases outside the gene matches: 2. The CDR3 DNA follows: TGTGCCAGCAGTTCGGGAGGCCCCTACGAGCAGTACTTC. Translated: CASSSGGPYEQYF.

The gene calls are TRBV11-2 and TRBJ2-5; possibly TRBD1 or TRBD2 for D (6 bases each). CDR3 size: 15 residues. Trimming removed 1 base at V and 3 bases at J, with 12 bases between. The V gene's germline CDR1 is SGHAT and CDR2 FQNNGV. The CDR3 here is CASSLGRGREETQYF. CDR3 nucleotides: TGTGCCAGCAGCTTAGGACGGGGGCGAGAAGAGACCCAGTACTTC.

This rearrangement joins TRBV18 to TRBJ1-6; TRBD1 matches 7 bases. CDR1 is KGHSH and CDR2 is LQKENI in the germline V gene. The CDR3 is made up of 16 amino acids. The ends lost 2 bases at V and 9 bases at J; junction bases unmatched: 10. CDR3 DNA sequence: TGTGCCAGCTCACCATCCACCAGGGGGGACGGTTCACCCCTCCACTTT. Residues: CASSPSTRGDGSPLHF. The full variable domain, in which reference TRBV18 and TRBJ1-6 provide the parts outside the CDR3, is NAGVMQNPRHLVRRRGQEARLRCSPMKGHSHVYWYRQLPEEGLKFMVYLQKENIIDESGMPKERFSAEFPKEGPSILRIQQVVRGDSAAYFCASSPSTRGDGSPLHFGNGTRLTVT.

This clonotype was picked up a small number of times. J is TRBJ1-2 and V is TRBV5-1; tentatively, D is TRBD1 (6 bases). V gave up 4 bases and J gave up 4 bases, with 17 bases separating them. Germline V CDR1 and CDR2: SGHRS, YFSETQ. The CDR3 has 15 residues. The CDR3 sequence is CASSTQGGEFYGYTF. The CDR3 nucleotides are TGCGCCAGCAGCACACAGGGTGGCGAATTCTATGGCTACACCTTC. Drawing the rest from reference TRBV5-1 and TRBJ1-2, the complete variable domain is KAGVTQTPRYLIKTRGQQVTLSCSPISGHRSVSWYQQTPGQGLQFLFEYFSETQRNKGNFPGRFSGRQFSNSRSEMNVSTLELGDSALYLCASSTQGGEFYGYTFGSGTRLTVV.

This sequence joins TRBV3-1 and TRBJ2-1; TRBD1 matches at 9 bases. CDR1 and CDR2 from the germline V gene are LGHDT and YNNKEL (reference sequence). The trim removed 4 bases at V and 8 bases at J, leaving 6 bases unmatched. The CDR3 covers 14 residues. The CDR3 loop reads CASSPGDRAYEQFF. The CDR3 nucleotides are TGTGCCAGCAGCCCCGGGGACAGGGCCTATGAGCAGTTCTTC.

DNA of the CDR3: TGCAGTGCCCCGACTAGAATCGCGAACACCGGGGAGCTGTTTTTT. It is translated as CSAPTRIANTGELFF. The chain carries TRBV20-1 and TRBJ2-2; D is possibly TRBD2 (6 bases). The germline V and J ends were trimmed by 6 bases and 0 bases, with 14 bases remaining between them. The CDR3 covers 15 residues. Germline loops: CDR1 DFQATT, CDR2 SNEGSKA (reference sequence).

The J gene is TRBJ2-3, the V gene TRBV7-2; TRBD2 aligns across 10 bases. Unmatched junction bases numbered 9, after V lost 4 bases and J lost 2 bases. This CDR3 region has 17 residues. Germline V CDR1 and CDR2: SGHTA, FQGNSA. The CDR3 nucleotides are TGTGCCAGCAGCTCCCGGACTAGCGGTGCGTACACAGATACGCAGTATTTT. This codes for CASSSRTSGAYTDTQYF.

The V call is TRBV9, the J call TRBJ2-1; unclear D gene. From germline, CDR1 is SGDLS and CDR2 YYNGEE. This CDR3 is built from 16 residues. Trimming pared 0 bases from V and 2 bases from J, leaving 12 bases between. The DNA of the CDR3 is TGTGCCAGCAGCGTAGTGGAATATGTACCCTACAATGAGCAGTTCTTC. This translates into CASSVVEYVPYNEQFF.

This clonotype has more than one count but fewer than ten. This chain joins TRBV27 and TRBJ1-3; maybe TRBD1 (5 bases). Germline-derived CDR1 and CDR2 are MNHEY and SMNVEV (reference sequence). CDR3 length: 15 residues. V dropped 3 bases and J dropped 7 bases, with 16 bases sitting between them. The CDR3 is CASSLSGPFDNTIYF. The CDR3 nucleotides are TGTGCCAGCAGTTTGTCGGGACCTTTCGATAACACCATATATTTT.

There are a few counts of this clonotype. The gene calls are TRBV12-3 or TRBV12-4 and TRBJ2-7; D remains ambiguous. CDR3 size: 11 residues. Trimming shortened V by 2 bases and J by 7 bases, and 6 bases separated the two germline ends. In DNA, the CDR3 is TGTGCCAGCAGTTTACTCCAGGAGCAGTACTTC. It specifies CASSLLQEQYF.

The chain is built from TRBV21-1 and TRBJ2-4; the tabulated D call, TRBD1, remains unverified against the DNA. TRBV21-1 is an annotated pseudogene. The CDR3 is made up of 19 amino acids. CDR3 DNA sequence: TGTGCCAGCAGCAACAGACAGGCGCGACATCCTCTAGCCAAAAACATTCAGTACTTC. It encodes CASSNRQARHPLAKNIQYF.

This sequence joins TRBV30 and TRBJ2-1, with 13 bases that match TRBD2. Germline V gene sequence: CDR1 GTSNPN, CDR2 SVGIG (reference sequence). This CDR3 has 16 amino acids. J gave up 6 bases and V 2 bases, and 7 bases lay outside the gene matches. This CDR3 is CAWSRLAGGRINEQFF. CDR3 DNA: TGTGCCTGGAGTCGACTAGCGGGAGGCCGAATCAATGAGCAGTTCTTC. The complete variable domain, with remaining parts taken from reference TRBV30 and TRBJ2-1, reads SQTIHQWPATLVQPVGSPLSLECTVEGTSNPNLYWYRQAAGRGLQLLFYSVGIGQISSEVPQNLSASRPQDRQFILSSKKLLLSDSGFYLCAWSRLAGGRINEQFFGPGTRLTVL.

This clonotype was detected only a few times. CDR3: CASSPGTLNGTQNEQFF. The CDR3 coding sequence is TGTGCCAGCTCACCAGGGACCCTCAACGGTACCCAGAATGAGCAGTTCTTC. The J gene is TRBJ2-1, the V gene TRBV18; either TRBD1 or TRBD2 may fit D (5 bases each). V dropped 2 bases and J dropped 7 bases, with 21 bases sitting between them. Germline V lookup: CDR1 KGHSH, CDR2 LQKENI. The CDR3 contains 17 residues.

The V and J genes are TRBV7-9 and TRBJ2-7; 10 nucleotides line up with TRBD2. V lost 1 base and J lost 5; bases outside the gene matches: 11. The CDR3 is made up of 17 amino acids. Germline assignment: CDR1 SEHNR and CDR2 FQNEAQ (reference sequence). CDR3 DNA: TGTGCCAGCAGCTTAGTTGGGGCTAGCGGGAGAATGAACGAGCAGTACTTC. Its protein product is CASSLVGASGRMNEQYF.